This passage covers 29 T cell receptor beta chains from one sample sequenced in a study of cytomegalovirus exposure and HLA in healthy donors. Amplification used 60 Vbeta primers and 13 Jbeta primers. The method was immunoSEQ multiplex PCR; TCRdb's version includes in-frame clones alone and lacks a portion of them. The sample includes around 100,000 clones, approximately 70% of them seen just once. Sequenced sample: PBMCs. These receptors were collected from a man aged 40-49 years in good health and CMV-seropositive.

This chain links TRBV6-5 with TRBJ2-7; possible D gene TRBD2, 6 bases. The CDR3 runs to 13 residues. Germline CDR1 reads MNHEY; CDR2 reads SVGAGI. With 0 bases removed from V and 6 bases from J, the gap between germline ends came to 9 bases. CDR3 loop: CASSYSGGGEQYF. The CDR3 nucleotides are TGTGCCAGCAGTTACTCGGGAGGAGGCGAGCAGTACTTC.

The chain links TRBV14 to TRBJ1-2; a weak D match, TRBD1 (6 bases). Germline assignment: CDR1 SGHDN and CDR2 FVKESK. The V gene lost 2 bases and the J gene lost 2 bases, with 15 bases spanning the gap. The CDR3 extends over 16 amino acids. CDR3 residues: CASSQYTGNSNYGYTF. CDR3 DNA sequence: TGTGCCAGCAGCCAATATACAGGGAACTCGAACTATGGCTACACCTTC. Drawing the rest from reference TRBV14 and TRBJ1-2, the complete variable domain is EAGVTQFPSHSVIEKGQTVTLRCDPISGHDNLYWYRRVMGKEIKFLLHFVKESKQDESGMPNNRFLAERTGGTYSTLKVQPAELEDSGVYFCASSQYTGNSNYGYTFGSGTRLTVV.

This clone was seen a few times. This chain connects TRBV7-9 to TRBJ2-1; possible D gene TRBD1, 6 bases. This CDR3 has 13 amino acids. Germline V lookup: CDR1 SEHNR, CDR2 FQNEAQ (reference sequence). With 0 bases removed from V and 6 bases from J, the gap between germline ends came to 6 bases. The CDR3 loop reads CASSLATGNEQFF. CDR3 coding DNA: TGTGCCAGCAGCTTAGCGACAGGCAATGAGCAGTTCTTC.

The sample holds a few counts of this clone. In the same sample, other DNA sequences code for this CDR3. The chain links TRBV9 to TRBJ2-1, with D unresolved. The CDR3 has 13 amino acids. Germline V gene sequence: CDR1 SGDLS, CDR2 YYNGEE. Trimming took off 0 bases at V and 6 bases at J, with 7 bases between the two ends. The CDR3, as DNA: TGTGCCAGCAGCGTAGCGGGTGTCAATGAGCAGTTCTTC. Translated: CASSVAGVNEQFF.

The chain employs TRBV5-5 and TRBJ2-5, with D possibly TRBD1 on 6 matching bases. Trimming took off 4 bases at V and 5 bases at J, with 12 bases between the two ends. The germline CDR1 and CDR2 sequences are SGHKS and YYEKEE (reference sequence). CDR3 length: 13 residues. Here the CDR3 reads CASSGDIWETQYF. The DNA for the CDR3 is TGTGCCAGCAGCGGGGACATTTGGGAGACCCAGTACTTC. Based on the CDR3 plus reference TRBV5-5 and TRBJ2-5, the full variable domain is DAGVTQSPTHLIKTRGQQVTLRCSPISGHKSVSWYQQVLGQGPQFIFQYYEKEERGRGNFPDRFSARQFPNYSSELNVNALLLGDSALYLCASSGDIWETQYFGPGTRLLVL.

Only one count was recorded for this clone. V gene TRBV5-4 combines with J gene TRBJ1-3, with D unclear. V was shortened by 4 bases and J by 4 bases, with 9 bases between the two germline ends. Germline V CDR1 and CDR2: SGHNT, YYREEE (reference sequence). This CDR3 spans 13 amino acids. The CDR3 reads CASSPRGGNTIYF. The CDR3 DNA sequence: TGTGCCAGCAGCCCCCGAGGCGGAAACACCATATATTTT.

Notes on this clone: The junction does not match germline at one end; this may be a read error. The chain joins TRBV10-3 to TRBJ1-1, with 12 bases lining up with TRBD1. The CDR3 length is 13 residues. Looked up from germline, CDR1 is ENHRY and CDR2 is SYGVKD. CDR3 amino acids: CSSGQGAFTEAFF. Here the CDR3 DNA reads TGCTCGTCGGGACAGGGGGCGTTCACTGAAGCTTTCTTT.

This chain joins TRBV18 and TRBJ1-1; D is undetermined. The germline V gene has CDR1 KGHSH and CDR2 LQKENI. V was pared by 5 bases and J by 0 bases, with 13 bases between. This CDR3 region has 15 residues. CDR3 DNA: TGTGCCAGCTCATTGGGCCCCGGAATGAACACTGAAGCTTTCTTT. Translated, it gives CASSLGPGMNTEAFF.

V is TRBV7-9 and J is TRBJ1-2, with 7 bases fitting TRBD1. CDR1 and CDR2 from the germline V gene are SEHNR and FQNEAQ (reference sequence). V was pared by 5 bases and J by 5 bases, with 8 bases of the junction left unmatched. This CDR3 comprises 14 residues. CDR3 amino acids: CASSRGTAIYGYTF. CDR3 bases: TGTGCCAGCAGCCGAGGGACAGCGATATATGGCTACACCTTC.

The chain couples TRBV6-6 to TRBJ2-1; 7 bases map to TRBD2. Per germline, CDR1 MNHNY and CDR2 SVGAGI (reference sequence). This CDR3 has 16 amino acids. V shed 0 bases, J shed 6 bases, and the junction held 8 bases outside the gene matches. CDR3 DNA sequence: TGTGCCAGCAGTTACTCGGCGGGAGCTTCAGGCAATGAGCAGTTCTTC. Translated, it gives CASSYSAGASGNEQFF.

The J gene is TRBJ2-2, the V gene TRBV5-1; 7 nucleotides align to TRBD1. The CDR3 has 15 residues. The germline gives CDR1 SGHRS, CDR2 YFSETQ. The V gene end was trimmed by 4 bases and the J gene end by 3 bases; junction bases not matched to a gene: 6. The CDR3 DNA follows: TGCGCCAGCAGCGTGGACAGGAGTTACACCGGGGAGCTGTTTTTT. As protein: CASSVDRSYTGELFF.

The chain carries TRBV5-4 and TRBJ1-1; D unresolved. CDR3 length: 15 amino acids. Germline CDR1 is SGHNT and CDR2 is YYREEE (reference sequence). V lost 0 bases, J lost 4 bases, and 13 bases lay in between. The CDR3 region has the DNA TGTGCCAGCAGCTTGGGCCCGGGATCGGGCACTGAAGCTTTCTTT. This translates into CASSLGPGSGTEAFF.

The chain combines TRBV19 with TRBJ2-7; weak D call: TRBD1 (6 bases). The CDR3 contains 15 residues. V dropped 4 bases and J dropped 3 bases, with 16 bases sitting between them. Germline V gene data show CDR1 as LNHDA and CDR2 as SQIVND (reference sequence). CDR3 protein: CASSRGAGDIYEQYF. CDR3 nucleotides: TGTGCCAGTAGTAGAGGGGCAGGGGACATCTACGAGCAGTACTTC.

CDR3 sequence reads: CSVKTGTGSNQPQHF. The DNA for the CDR3 is TGCAGCGTCAAAACCGGGACAGGGAGCAATCAGCCCCAGCATTTT. The chain links TRBV29-1 to TRBJ1-5, with 9 bases lining up with TRBD1. The germline V gene has CDR1 SQVTM and CDR2 ANQGSEA. The CDR3 has 15 residues. The junction had 7 bases not matched to a gene; V was cut back by 6 bases and J by 1 base.

J is TRBJ1-5 and V is TRBV6-1, with D possibly TRBD1 on 6 matching bases. Per the germline V gene, CDR1 is MNHNS and CDR2 is SASEGT. V shed 5 bases and J shed 2 bases, with 13 bases lying between them. The CDR3 totals 15 residues. The CDR3 is CASSQTGLGNQPQHF. The CDR3 region has the DNA TGTGCCAGCAGTCAAACAGGGTTGGGCAATCAGCCCCAGCATTTT.

The gene calls are TRBV7-3 and TRBJ2-1; TRBD2 aligns across 7 bases. Germline V gives CDR1 SGHTA, CDR2 FQGTGA. V lost 5 bases, J lost 0 bases, and 10 bases stayed unmatched. The CDR3 loop spans 17 amino acids. The CDR3: CASSPTGGSTSYNEQFF. The CDR3 bases are TGTGCCAGCAGCCCTACGGGCGGGAGTACCTCCTACAATGAGCAGTTCTTC.

V is TRBV5-1 and J is TRBJ2-1; 8 bases line up with TRBD2. CDR1 SGHRS and CDR2 YFSETQ come from the germline V gene. The CDR3 is 14 amino acids. With 6 bases clipped from V and 8 bases from J, the junction kept 10 bases outside the gene matches. CDR3 in amino acids: CASTWGLVPHEQFF. CDR3 sequence (DNA): TGCGCCAGCACCTGGGGACTAGTGCCCCATGAGCAGTTCTTC.

The V gene is TRBV12-5, the J gene TRBJ1-1; 8 nucleotides line up with TRBD1. V shed 11 bases and J 5 bases; nucleotides not matched to a gene: 10. Germline lookup yields CDR1 LGHNT and CDR2 FRNRAP. The CDR3 covers 13 residues. The CDR3 sequence: CAGRTGGGTEAFF. The CDR3 DNA reads TGTGCTGGACGAACAGGGGGTGGAACTGAAGCTTTCTTT.

The genes are TRBV6-5 and TRBJ2-1, with D perhaps TRBD2 (6 bases). Looked up from germline, CDR1 is MNHEY and CDR2 is SVGAGI. This CDR3 contains 15 residues. Trimming took off 0 bases at V and 3 bases at J, with 9 bases between the two ends. The CDR3 DNA follows: TGTGCCAGCAGTTACTCACGGGGGAGCTACAATGAGCAGTTCTTC. Amino acids: CASSYSRGSYNEQFF.

The V gene is TRBV5-8, the J gene TRBJ2-5; 8 bases are a match to TRBD2. The germline V gene has CDR1 SGHTS and CDR2 YDEGEE. The ends lost 2 bases at V and 0 bases at J; junction bases unmatched: 3. The CDR3 loop spans 15 amino acids. CDR3 DNA: TGTGCCAGCAGCTTCACGGGAGGGTACCAAGAGACCCAGTACTTC. Its protein is CASSFTGGYQETQYF.

This chain uses TRBV27 with TRBJ2-7; 8 positions match TRBD1. This CDR3 is built from 13 residues. Trimming removed 6 bases from V and 6 bases from J; junction bases left unmatched: 7. The germline V gene has CDR1 MNHEY and CDR2 SMNVEV (reference sequence). The CDR3 sequence is CASSYRGRREQYF. In DNA form, the CDR3 reads TGTGCCAGCAGCTACAGGGGGAGGCGCGAGCAGTACTTC.

J is TRBJ1-2 and V is TRBV4-1; 10 bases are a match to TRBD1. The ends lost 4 bases at V and 4 bases at J; junction bases unmatched: 3. This CDR3 has 14 amino acids. The V gene's germline CDR1 is MGHRA and CDR2 YSYEKL. In DNA, the CDR3 is TGCGCCAGCAGCCGGAGACAGGGGGCCTATGGCTACACCTTC. This translates into CASSRRQGAYGYTF.

The rearrangement links TRBV6-5 to TRBJ1-1, with a weak D call TRBD1 (6 bases). Trimming took off 6 bases at V and 5 bases at J, with 10 bases between the two ends. In germline, CDR1 is MNHEY, CDR2 SVGAGI. The CDR3 sequence is 12 residues long. The CDR3 DNA sequence: TGTGCCAGCAGGGGGCAGGGGACTGAAGCTTTCTTT. Translating it yields CASRGQGTEAFF.

The chain has TRBV7-9 and TRBJ2-7, with TRBD2 matching over 10 bases. With V trimmed by 4 bases and J by 0 bases, 3 bases remained unmatched. This CDR3 is built from 15 residues. CDR1 and CDR2 from the germline V gene are SEHNR and FQNEAQ (reference sequence). Written as DNA, the CDR3 is TGTGCCAGCAGCTCTAGCGGGAGCGACTCCTACGAGCAGTACTTC. It is translated as CASSSSGSDSYEQYF.

This clone was recorded a few times. The genes are TRBV28 and TRBJ2-7; TRBD1 matches 9 bases. The CDR3 consists of 14 residues. Germline loops: CDR1 MDHEN, CDR2 SYDVKM. Trimming cost V 7 bases and J 5 bases; bases outside gene matches: 9. In DNA form, the CDR3 reads TGTGCCAGCATTAACAGGGGGCGCGTAAACGAGCAGTACTTC. It codes for CASINRGRVNEQYF.

This clone appeared a single time. The V call is TRBV6-5, the J call TRBJ2-3; TRBD2 is a possible D gene (5 bases). Germline CDR1 is MNHEY and CDR2 is SVGAGI. CDR3 size: 13 residues. Deletions cut 3 bases from V and 6 bases from J, with 10 bases between. The DNA for the CDR3 is TGTGCCAGCAGTTATAGGGCGGGTGATACGCAGTATTTT. This translates into CASSYRAGDTQYF.

The rearrangement joins TRBV6-5 to TRBJ1-5, with 7 positions matching TRBD1. Trimming cost V 5 bases and J 4 bases; bases outside gene matches: 2. Germline CDR1 is MNHEY and CDR2 is SVGAGI. CDR3 length: 13 residues. The CDR3 sequence is CASSQDRNQPQHF. In nucleotides, the CDR3 is TGTGCCAGCAGTCAGGACAGGAATCAGCCCCAGCATTTT.

This clone was detected only a few times. This chain connects TRBV2 to TRBJ2-1, with D unresolved. V dropped 7 bases and J dropped 6 bases, with 19 bases sitting between them. This CDR3 is built from 15 residues. Germline values: CDR1 SNHLY, CDR2 FYNNEI. This CDR3 is CASTFGPPGPNEQFF. The DNA for the CDR3 is TGTGCCAGCACGTTTGGGCCTCCCGGCCCCAATGAGCAGTTCTTC. The variable domain in full, completed from reference TRBV2 and TRBJ2-1, reads EPEVTQTPSHQVTQMGQEVILRCVPISNHLYFYWYRQILGQKVEFLVSFYNNEISEKSEIFDDQFSVERPDGSNFTLKIRSTKLEDSAMYFCASTFGPPGPNEQFFGPGTRLTVL.

This clone was detected once. J is TRBJ1-5 and V is TRBV5-8; D is uncertain. The CDR3 has 17 amino acids. Germline V lookup: CDR1 SGHTS, CDR2 YDEGEE. Trimming cost V 1 base and J 1 base, with 15 bases left between them. The CDR3 protein is CASSLTFGGSSNQPQHF. DNA of the CDR3: TGTGCCAGCAGCTTGACTTTCGGCGGATCAAGCAATCAGCCCCAGCATTTT.